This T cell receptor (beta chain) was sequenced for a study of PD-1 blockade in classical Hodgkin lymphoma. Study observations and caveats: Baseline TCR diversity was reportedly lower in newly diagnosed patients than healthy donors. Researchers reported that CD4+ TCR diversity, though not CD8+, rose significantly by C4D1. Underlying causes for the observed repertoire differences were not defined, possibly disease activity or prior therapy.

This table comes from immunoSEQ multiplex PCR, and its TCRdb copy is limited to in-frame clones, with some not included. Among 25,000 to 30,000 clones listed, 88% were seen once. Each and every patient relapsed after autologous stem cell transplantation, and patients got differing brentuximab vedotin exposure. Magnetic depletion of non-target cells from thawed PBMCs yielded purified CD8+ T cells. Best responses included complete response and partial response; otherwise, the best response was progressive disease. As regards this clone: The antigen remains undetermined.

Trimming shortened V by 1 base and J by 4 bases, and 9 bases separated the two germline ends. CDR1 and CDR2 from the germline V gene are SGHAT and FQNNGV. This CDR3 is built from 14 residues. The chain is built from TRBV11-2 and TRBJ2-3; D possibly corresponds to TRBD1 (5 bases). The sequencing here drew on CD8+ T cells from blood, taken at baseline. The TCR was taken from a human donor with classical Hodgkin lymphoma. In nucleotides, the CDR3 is TGTGCCAGCAGCTTAGGTCCAGGGCCAGATACGCAGTATTTT. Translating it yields CASSLGPGPDTQYF.